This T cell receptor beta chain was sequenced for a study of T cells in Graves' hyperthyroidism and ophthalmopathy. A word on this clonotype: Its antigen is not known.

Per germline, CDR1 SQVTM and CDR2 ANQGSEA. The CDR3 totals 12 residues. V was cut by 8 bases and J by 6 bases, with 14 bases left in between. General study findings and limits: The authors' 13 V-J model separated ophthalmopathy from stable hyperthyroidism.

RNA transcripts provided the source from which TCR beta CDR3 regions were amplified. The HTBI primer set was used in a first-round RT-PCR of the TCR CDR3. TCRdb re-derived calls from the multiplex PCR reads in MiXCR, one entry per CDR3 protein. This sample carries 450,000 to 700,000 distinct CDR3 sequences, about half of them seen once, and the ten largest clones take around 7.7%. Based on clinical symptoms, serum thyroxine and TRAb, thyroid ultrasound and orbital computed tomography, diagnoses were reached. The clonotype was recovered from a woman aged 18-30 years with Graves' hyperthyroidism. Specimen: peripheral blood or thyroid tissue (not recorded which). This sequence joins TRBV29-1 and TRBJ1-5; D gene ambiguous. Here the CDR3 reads CSRGRAGQPQHF. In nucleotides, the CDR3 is TGCAGCAGAGGACGGGCAGGTCAGCCCCAGCATTTT.